Detailed here is one T cell receptor (beta chain). Its antigen is not identified. This sample's time point: newly diagnosed GD, antithyroid drugs for less than 3 months. PBMC RNA was the source of the TCR library. This entry is derived from a study of regulatory T cells in long-lasting Graves disease. In the study overall: Prior antithyroid drug treatment in newly diagnosed Graves' patients lasted under 3 months.

Germline CDR1 and CDR2: GTSNPN and SVGIG (reference sequence). The CDR3 contains 16 residues. Study outcomes and limitations: A reduction in accuracy may have resulted from the small sample size.

The authors built TCR beta libraries using iRepertoire HTBI primers and Arm-PCR of CDR3 regions. TCRdb itself ran the multiplex PCR reads through MiXCR, one entry per CDR3 protein. The table lists about 350,000 distinct CDR3 sequences, around 16% of them singletons. The same data also contributed to another study, on T cells in Graves' hyperthyroidism and ophthalmopathy.

This chain joins TRBV30 and TRBJ2-6; the match to TRBD1 covers 7 bases. This TCR was sampled from a woman aged 18-35 years with Graves disease. This material consisted of peripheral blood mononuclear cells (PBMCs), taken at new diagnosis, from a patient treated with antithyroid drugs. CDR3: CAWDSLLGAGANVLTF. The DNA of the CDR3 is TGTGCGTGGGACAGCCTCCTGGGTGCAGGGGCCAACGTCCTGACTTTC.